This TCR beta chain was recorded in a study of T-cell memory formation after mild COVID-19. In the study overall: TCR clusters showed largely donor specificity.

After 5'RACE with constant-segment primers, TCR alpha and TCR beta cDNA libraries carrying sample barcodes and UMIs were obtained. MiXCR was run by TCRdb on the 5' RACE reads, yielding one entry per CDR3 protein. Among about 140,000 distinct CDR3 sequences listed, 6% to 7% were seen once. CDR3 length equals 16 residues. The junction had 15 bases not matched to a gene; V was cut back by 5 bases and J by 12 bases. Germline V gene sequence: CDR1 LNHDA, CDR2 SQIVND (reference sequence). The sample holds a few counts of this clonotype. Antigen: not known. Regarding the study as a whole: Clones shrinking between day 15 and 85 showed a balanced CD4/CD8 split, and those that grew later tilted toward CD4+. The CD4+ clones that contracted clustered mainly within CM and EM, and the CD8+ clones concentrated in EMRA.

The TCR sequence derives from an adult woman who had mild COVID-19 (a few samples of this study predate the infection). Cell type and time point are not known. This chain joins TRBV19 and TRBJ1-4, with 10 nucleotides matching TRBD1. Specimen: PBMCs or a T cell subset sorted from them (not recorded which). For the CDR3, the DNA is TGTGCCAGTAGTGTGGACAGGGGGATCTATGAAAATGAACTGTTTTTT. The encoded protein is CASSVDRGIYENELFF.